The 22 T cell receptor beta chains in this list originate from one sample, sequenced in a study of T cells in Graves' hyperthyroidism and ophthalmopathy. TCR beta CDR3 regions were amplified from RNA. HTBI primers were employed in a first-round RT-PCR of the TCR CDR3. MiXCR, run by TCRdb on the multiplex PCR reads, gives a single entry per CDR3 protein. The data contain around 260,000 distinct CDR3 sequences, 20% to 30% of them singletons. Sequencing input: blood. The receptors were gathered from a man aged 35-49 years with Graves' hyperthyroidism that later progressed to Graves' ophthalmopathy.

Ten or more counts support this clonotype. V and J are TRBV4-1 and TRBJ1-5, with D tentatively TRBD1 (5 bases). The CDR3 sequence is 16 residues long. The germline V gene has CDR1 MGHRA and CDR2 YSYEKL. The V and J ends lost 1 base and 0 bases respectively, with 10 bases between them. CDR3 sequence: CASSQASGSSNQPQHF. CDR3 sequence (DNA): TGCGCCAGCAGCCAAGCCTCAGGGTCTAGCAATCAGCCCCAGCATTTT.

This clonotype was observed a few times. The chain links TRBV6-5 to TRBJ2-5; D perhaps matches TRBD2 (5 bases). CDR1 and CDR2 (germline): MNHEY, SVGAGI. The CDR3 is 17 residues long. The V end was cut by 0 bases, the J end by 3 bases, with 17 bases between. The CDR3 loop is CASSYSNGVKNEETQYF. As DNA, the CDR3 is TGTGCCAGCAGTTACTCGAACGGGGTAAAAAATGAAGAGACCCAGTACTTC.

This clonotype has a count of ten or more. J is TRBJ2-7 and V is TRBV20-1, with D tentatively TRBD1 (5 bases). The V and J ends lost 6 bases and 6 bases respectively, with 21 bases between them. The germline V gene has CDR1 DFQATT and CDR2 SNEGSKA (reference sequence). CDR3 size: 14 residues. The CDR3 protein is CSAPWQGNRGEQYF. The CDR3 DNA sequence: TGCAGTGCCCCCTGGCAGGGAAACCGAGGCGAGCAGTACTTC.

At least ten counts were recorded for this clonotype. CDR3 in amino acids: CSASQIAKNIQYF. The CDR3 DNA is TGCAGTGCTAGTCAAATAGCCAAAAACATTCAGTACTTC. The chain has TRBV20-1 and TRBJ2-4; D ambiguous. The CDR3 is made up of 13 amino acids. The germline gives CDR1 DFQATT, CDR2 SNEGSKA (reference sequence). With 3 bases removed from V and 0 bases from J, the gap between germline ends came to 6 bases.

This clonotype was seen at least ten times. V and J are TRBV4-1 and TRBJ2-7; no clear D gene. CDR1 and CDR2 (germline): MGHRA, YSYEKL. Trimming stripped 0 bases from V and 0 bases from J, with 9 bases between. CDR3 length equals 15 residues. The CDR3 nucleotides read TGCGCCAGCAGCCAAGAAACCCGACACTCCTACGAGCAGTACTTC. Protein product: CASSQETRHSYEQYF.

There are many counts of this clonotype. The J gene is TRBJ1-5, the V gene TRBV2; D possibly corresponds to TRBD1 (5 bases). Germline V gene data show CDR1 as SNHLY and CDR2 as FYNNEI. The CDR3 contains 12 residues. Trimming removed 7 bases from V and 4 bases from J, with 8 bases in between. In DNA form, the CDR3 reads TGTGCCAGCACAACAGGAAATCAGCCCCAGCATTTT. Translation: CASTTGNQPQHF.

This clonotype was detected many times. V and J are TRBV28 and TRBJ1-2; D call uncertain. The CDR3 has 12 amino acids. Per the germline V gene, CDR1 is MDHEN and CDR2 is SYDVKM. Trimming shortened V by 1 base and J by 6 bases, and 6 bases separated the two germline ends. CDR3 sequence reads: CASSLSADGYTF. In DNA form, the CDR3 reads TGTGCCAGCAGTTTATCCGCCGATGGCTACACCTTC.

The rearrangement uses TRBV3-1 and TRBJ1-3; the D is unclear. The germline CDR1 and CDR2 sequences are LGHDT and YNNKEL (reference sequence). The CDR3 runs 16 residues. The V end was cut by 1 base, the J end by 0 bases, with 10 bases between. The CDR3 DNA is TGTGCCAGCAGCCAAGGTCCCGGTCTCTCTGGAAACACCATATATTTT. It encodes CASSQGPGLSGNTIYF.

This clonotype was detected many times. The chain links TRBV5-5 to TRBJ2-2, with D perhaps matching TRBD1 or TRBD2 (5 bases each). Deletions cut 5 bases from V and 0 bases from J, with 11 bases between. CDR3 length: 15 residues. The germline V gene encodes CDR1 SGHKS and CDR2 YYEKEE (reference sequence). CDR3 in DNA: TGTGCCAGCAGAGGGACCATATCGAACACCGGGGAGCTGTTTTTT. It is translated as CASRGTISNTGELFF.

This clonotype occurred many times. The chain combines TRBV12-3 or TRBV12-4 with TRBJ2-5; weak D call: TRBD1 (6 bases). V was trimmed by 5 bases and J by 4 bases, leaving 8 bases between them. The CDR3 is 12 residues long. In nucleotides, the CDR3 is TGTGCCAGCAGTACAGGGCCAGAGACCCAGTACTTC. Translating it yields CASSTGPETQYF.

V and J are TRBV30 and TRBJ2-7; perhaps TRBD1 as D (6 bases). CDR3 length: 15 amino acids. Germline V lookup: CDR1 GTSNPN, CDR2 SVGIG (reference sequence). Trimming cost V 5 bases and J 4 bases, with 21 bases left between them. The CDR3 sequence is CAWARKGGTGYEQYF. The CDR3 DNA sequence: TGTGCCTGGGCCCGAAAAGGGGGAACGGGGTACGAGCAGTACTTC.

This clonotype was detected ten times or more. This chain connects TRBV29-1 to TRBJ2-2, with D perhaps matching TRBD2 (6 bases). This CDR3 is built from 13 residues. Germline V gene lookup returns CDR1 SQVTM and CDR2 ANQGSEA. The CDR3 DNA reads TGCAGTGCTGATCGTGGAGGGACCGGGGAGCTGTTTTTT. Its protein is CSADRGGTGELFF.

V is TRBV11-2 and J is TRBJ2-7; D assignment may be TRBD1 or TRBD2 (6 bases each). The CDR3 runs to 13 residues. The V gene lost 2 bases and the J gene lost 5 bases, with 10 bases spanning the gap. From germline, CDR1 is SGHAT and CDR2 FQNNGV. CDR3 nucleotide sequence: TGTGCCAGCAGCTTATCAAGGGGGGACGAGCAGTACTTC. Protein sequence: CASSLSRGDEQYF.

This clonotype was counted many times. The V gene is TRBV7-2, the J gene TRBJ1-1, with D tentatively TRBD1 (5 bases). This CDR3 is 14 amino acids long. V was cut by 0 bases and J by 10 bases, with 15 bases left in between. Germline CDR1 SGHTA, CDR2 FQGNSA. The CDR3 region is CASSLAYDSYRAFF. For the CDR3, the DNA is TGTGCCAGCAGCTTAGCGTATGACAGTTACAGAGCTTTCTTT. The whole variable domain, remainder taken from reference TRBV7-2 and TRBJ1-1, is GAGVSQSPSNKVTEKGKDVELRCDPISGHTALYWYRQSLGQGLEFLIYFQGNSAPDKSGLPSDRFSAERTGGSVSTLTIQRTQQEDSAVYLCASSLAYDSYRAFFGQGTRLTVV.

The genes are TRBV18 and TRBJ1-2, with D hard to call. Germline-derived CDR1 and CDR2 are KGHSH and LQKENI. V lost 0 bases, J lost 8 bases, and 13 bases lay in between. This CDR3 contains 14 residues. The CDR3: CASSPPSIFGGYTF. The CDR3 DNA sequence: TGTGCCAGCTCACCACCGTCGATCTTCGGAGGCTACACCTTC.

There are many counts of this clonotype. This rearrangement joins TRBV13 to TRBJ1-3, with D possibly TRBD1 on 6 matching bases. The CDR3 is 16 amino acids. The germline gives CDR1 PRHDT, CDR2 FYEKMQ (reference sequence). V was pared by 5 bases and J by 0 bases, with 14 bases between. CDR3 nucleotide sequence: TGTGCCAGCAGCAGCGGAGACAGGAGCTCTGGAAACACCATATATTTT. This translates into CASSSGDRSSGNTIYF.

This clonotype was detected ten times or more. The chain has TRBV7-2 and TRBJ2-2, with 8 bases lining up with TRBD1. The CDR3 extends over 17 amino acids. The V gene end was trimmed by 1 base and the J gene end by 3 bases; junction bases not matched to a gene: 7. Germline CDR1 and CDR2: SGHTA and FQGNSA. CDR3: CASSLVSGTGHTGELFF. The CDR3 DNA reads as TGTGCCAGCAGCTTAGTTTCAGGGACAGGCCACACCGGGGAGCTGTTTTTT. Based on the CDR3 plus reference TRBV7-2 and TRBJ2-2, the full variable domain is GAGVSQSPSNKVTEKGKDVELRCDPISGHTALYWYRQSLGQGLEFLIYFQGNSAPDKSGLPSDRFSAERTGGSVSTLTIQRTQQEDSAVYLCASSLVSGTGHTGELFFGEGSRLTVL.

The sample holds many counts of this clonotype. The chain joins TRBV20-1 to TRBJ2-7; 12 nucleotides line up with TRBD2. V lost 3 bases, J lost 2 bases, and 5 bases stayed unmatched. The germline V gene encodes CDR1 DFQATT and CDR2 SNEGSKA (reference sequence). The CDR3 is 15 residues long. The CDR3 nucleotides are TGCAGTGCTAGGAAGACTAGCGGGAGAACCTACGAGCAGTACTTC. It is translated as CSARKTSGRTYEQYF.

At least ten counts were recorded for this clonotype. This chain connects TRBV6-6 to TRBJ1-5; D remains ambiguous. The ends were cut back, 4 bases at V and 5 bases at J, with 6 bases in the middle. The germline gives CDR1 MNHNY, CDR2 SVGAGI (reference sequence). The CDR3 has 12 residues. CDR3 sequence: CASSSTYQPQHF. For the CDR3, the DNA is TGTGCCAGCAGTTCGACTTATCAGCCCCAGCATTTT.

Turning to this clonotype: This may come from a read error, since a much larger clone is one base off. The chain combines TRBV12-3 or TRBV12-4 with TRBJ2-7; 7 bases map to TRBD1. Trimming took 6 bases from V and 3 from J; bases not matched to a gene: 5. The CDR3 length is 13 residues. CDR3 DNA sequence: TGTGCCAGCAGCCCGACAGGGAACTACGAGCAGTACTTC. The encoded protein is CASSPTGNYEQYF.

This clonotype was found many times. The V and J genes are TRBV20-1 and TRBJ1-1; D is ambiguous. Germline CDR1 reads DFQATT; CDR2 reads SNEGSKA (reference sequence). V lost 0 bases to trimming and J lost 2 bases, with 10 bases between them. CDR3 length equals 14 residues. The CDR3 is CSARDLDGNTEAFF. The CDR3, as DNA: TGCAGTGCTAGAGACTTGGATGGAAACACTGAAGCTTTCTTT.

This clonotype showed up many times. CDR3 loop: CASSLIPSFQETQYF. For the CDR3, the DNA is TGTGCCAGCAGCCTAATTCCTAGTTTCCAAGAGACCCAGTACTTC. The genes are TRBV7-9 and TRBJ2-5; D remains unclear. Trimming removed 5 bases at V and 1 base at J, with 14 bases between. Germline V gene sequence: CDR1 SEHNR, CDR2 FQNEAQ (reference sequence). This CDR3 spans 15 amino acids. The full variable domain, its missing parts supplied by reference TRBV7-9 and TRBJ2-5, is DTGVSQNPRHKITKRGQNVTFRCDPISEHNRLYWYRQTLGQGPEFLTYFQNEAQLEKSRLLSDRFSAERPKGSFSTLEIQRTEQGDSAMYLCASSLIPSFQETQYFGPGTRLLVL.